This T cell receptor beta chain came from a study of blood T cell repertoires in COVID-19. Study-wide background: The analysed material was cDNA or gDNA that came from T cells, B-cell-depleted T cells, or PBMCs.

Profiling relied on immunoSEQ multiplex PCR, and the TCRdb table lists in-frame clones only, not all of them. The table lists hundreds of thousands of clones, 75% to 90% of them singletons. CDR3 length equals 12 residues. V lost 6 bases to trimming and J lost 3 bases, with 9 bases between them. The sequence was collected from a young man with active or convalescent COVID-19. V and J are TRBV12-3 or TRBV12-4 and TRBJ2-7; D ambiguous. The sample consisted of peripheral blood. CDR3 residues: CASSPSNYEQYF. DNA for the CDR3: TGTGCCAGCAGCCCGAGTAACTACGAGCAGTACTTC.